These 7 T cell receptor beta chains came from one sample sequenced in a study of T cells after yellow fever vaccination. MiXCR was run by TCRdb on the 5' RACE reads, yielding one entry per CDR3 protein. The sample yields some 240,000 distinct CDR3 sequences, about 5.2% seen once. The sample in question was CD4+ T cells sorted from PBMCs, obtained on the day of the yellow fever booster vaccination. The source of these receptors is a man aged 18 to 35 who received the YFV17D yellow fever vaccine.

There are a few counts of this clonotype. The J gene is TRBJ2-7, the V gene TRBV10-3; D is uncertain. Trimming took 2 bases from V and 4 from J, leaving 3 bases between them. The CDR3 contains 11 residues. In germline, CDR1 is ENHRY, CDR2 SYGVKD. CDR3 protein: CAISEGYEQYV. CDR3 DNA: TGTGCCATCAGTGAGGGGTACGAGCAGTACGTC.

The chain is built from TRBV5-1 and TRBJ2-3; TRBD1 agrees at 7 bases. Germline V gives CDR1 SGHRS, CDR2 YFSETQ. This CDR3 is 14 amino acids long. After removal of 4 bases from V and 4 bases from J, the junction contained 6 bases not matched to a gene. The CDR3 region is CASSGRQGADTQYF. The CDR3 DNA follows: TGCGCCAGCAGCGGGAGACAGGGAGCAGATACGCAGTATTTT.

The rearrangement uses TRBV18 and TRBJ1-1, with 7 bases that match TRBD1. There are 14 residues in the CDR3. Losses at the gene ends were 5 bases for V and 5 bases for J; bases not matched to a gene: 8. Germline lookup yields CDR1 KGHSH and CDR2 LQKENI. For the CDR3, the DNA is TGTGCCAGCTCAGTTACAGGGGAGGTAACTGAAGCTTTCTTT. It specifies CASSVTGEVTEAFF. Using reference TRBV18 and TRBJ1-1 for the parts outside the CDR3, the full variable domain is NAGVMQNPRHLVRRRGQEARLRCSPMKGHSHVYWYRQLPEEGLKFMVYLQKENIIDESGMPKERFSAEFPKEGPSILRIQQVVRGDSAAYFCASSVTGEVTEAFFGQGTRLTVV.

V usage is TRBV6-2 or TRBV6-3 and J usage is TRBJ2-3; tentatively, D is TRBD2 (7 bases). Germline V lookup: CDR1 MNHEY, CDR2 SVGEGT. The CDR3 contains 15 residues. Trimming removed 2 bases at V and 4 bases at J, with 13 bases between. The CDR3 protein is CASSYRGADADTQYF. In nucleotides, the CDR3 is TGTGCCAGCAGTTACCGGGGGGCCGACGCAGATACGCAGTATTTT.

In its sample, this clonotype was seen a few times. V gene TRBV3-1 combines with J gene TRBJ2-1, with 8 bases matching TRBD2. Germline V gene data show CDR1 as LGHDT and CDR2 as YNNKEL (reference sequence). Losses at the gene ends were 5 bases for V and 8 bases for J; bases not matched to a gene: 14. CDR3 length: 16 amino acids. CDR3 sequence: CASSSSWARGVHEQFF. The CDR3, as DNA: TGTGCCAGCAGCTCCTCTTGGGCGCGGGGGGTCCATGAGCAGTTCTTC.

CDR3 region: CATQGANEKLFF. The DNA of the CDR3 is TGTGCCACACAGGGGGCGAATGAAAAACTGTTTTTT. The chain is built from TRBV28 and TRBJ1-4; 9 nucleotides agree with TRBD1. Trimming at V came to 10 bases and at J to 5 bases, leaving 2 bases not matched to a gene. CDR1 MDHEN and CDR2 SYDVKM come from the germline V gene. This CDR3 has 12 residues.

This chain connects TRBV25-1 to TRBJ2-7, with D uncertain. The germline V gene encodes CDR1 MGHDK and CDR2 SYGVNS. This CDR3 contains 11 residues. Trimming pared 10 bases from V and 0 bases from J, leaving 7 bases between. As DNA, the CDR3 is TGTGCCACCTTCGGCTCCTACGAGCAGTACTTC. As protein: CATFGSYEQYF.